Detailed here is one TCR beta chain. The antigen is undetermined. The CDR3 is 15 amino acids. V was pared by 5 bases and J by 5 bases, with 16 bases between. In germline, CDR1 is LGHNA, CDR2 YSLEER. The time point denotes: cycle 4 day 1 (C4D1), after 5 to 7 weeks of nivolumab. Every patient experienced relapse after autologous stem cell transplantation, and brentuximab vedotin exposure varied. This table comes from immunoSEQ multiplex PCR, and its TCRdb copy is limited to in-frame clones, with some not included. The sample lists about 93,000 clones, around four fifths occurring once. This specimen comes from a study of PD-1 blockade in classical Hodgkin lymphoma. Study-wide findings and caveats: Baseline diversity in complete responders resembled that of newly diagnosed patients. Relative to healthy donors, newly diagnosed patients reportedly had lower baseline TCR diversity, which was reported as lower still in relapsed/refractory patients.

The specimen comprised peripheral blood mononuclear cells (PBMCs), sampled before the fourth cycle of nivolumab. This sequence was found in a human donor with classical Hodgkin lymphoma. The rearrangement uses TRBV4-3 and TRBJ2-1; D may be TRBD1 (5 bases). The DNA of the CDR3 is TGCGCCAGCAGCTACACAGGTATTGAACACAATGAGCAGTTCTTC. Residues: CASSYTGIEHNEQFF.